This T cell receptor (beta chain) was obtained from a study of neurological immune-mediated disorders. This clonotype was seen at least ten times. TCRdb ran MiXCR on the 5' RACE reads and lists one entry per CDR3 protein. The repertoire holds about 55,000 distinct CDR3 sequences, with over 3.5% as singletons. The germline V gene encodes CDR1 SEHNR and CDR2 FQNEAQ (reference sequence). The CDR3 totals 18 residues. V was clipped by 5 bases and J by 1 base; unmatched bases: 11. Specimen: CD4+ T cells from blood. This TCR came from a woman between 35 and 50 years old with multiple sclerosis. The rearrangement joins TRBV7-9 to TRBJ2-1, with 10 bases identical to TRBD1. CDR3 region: CASSLGQGKKGSYNEQFF. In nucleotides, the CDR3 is TGTGCCAGCAGCCTGGGACAGGGGAAGAAGGGATCCTACAATGAGCAGTTCTTC. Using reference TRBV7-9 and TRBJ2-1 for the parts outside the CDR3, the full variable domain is DTGVSQNPRHKITKRGQNVTFRCDPISEHNRLYWYRQTLGQGPEFLTYFQNEAQLEKSRLLSDRFSAERPKGSFSTLEIQRTEQGDSAMYLCASSLGQGKKGSYNEQFFGPGTRLTVL.